This TCR beta chain was sequenced during a study of control samples from healthy donors and cancer patients. Assay used: immunoSEQ multiplex PCR; TCRdb lists only in-frame clones, some missing. This table holds 130,000 or so clones, 80% to 95% found once. There are 16 residues in the CDR3. Looked up from germline, CDR1 is SGHVS and CDR2 is FQNEAQ. V gave up 7 bases and J gave up 0 bases; unmatched junction bases: 6. The sample consisted of blood. The gene calls are TRBV7-8 and TRBJ2-2, with TRBD1 identical over 9 bases. The source is a man aged 35-49 years in good health. The CDR3: CASTDTGGPNTGELFF. CDR3 in DNA: TGTGCCAGCACTGACACAGGGGGCCCGAACACCGGGGAGCTGTTTTTT.